This section outlines one T cell receptor beta chain sequence together with its context. The data were taken from a study of cytomegalovirus exposure and HLA in healthy donors. The donors belonged to the approximately 120-subject validation cohort, separate from the approximately 700-subject first cohort. Sequencing was performed with immunoSEQ multiplex PCR; in TCRdb, only in-frame clones are kept and a portion is missing. Of around 49,000 clones in the sample, 94% are singletons; the top ten hold about 8%. V trimming: 5 bases; J trimming: 4 bases; junction bases outside the gene matches: 3. The CDR3 has 15 residues. CDR1 is SNHLY and CDR2 is FYNNEI in the germline V gene.

Sequenced input: PBMCs. The sequence was obtained from a woman between 18 and 30 years old in good health and CMV-seropositive. The chain employs TRBV2 and TRBJ2-2; TRBD2 matches 11 bases. In DNA, the CDR3 is TGTGCCAGCAGTTTTAGCGGGAGGGGCACCGGGGAGCTGTTTTTT. Its translation: CASSFSGRGTGELFF.